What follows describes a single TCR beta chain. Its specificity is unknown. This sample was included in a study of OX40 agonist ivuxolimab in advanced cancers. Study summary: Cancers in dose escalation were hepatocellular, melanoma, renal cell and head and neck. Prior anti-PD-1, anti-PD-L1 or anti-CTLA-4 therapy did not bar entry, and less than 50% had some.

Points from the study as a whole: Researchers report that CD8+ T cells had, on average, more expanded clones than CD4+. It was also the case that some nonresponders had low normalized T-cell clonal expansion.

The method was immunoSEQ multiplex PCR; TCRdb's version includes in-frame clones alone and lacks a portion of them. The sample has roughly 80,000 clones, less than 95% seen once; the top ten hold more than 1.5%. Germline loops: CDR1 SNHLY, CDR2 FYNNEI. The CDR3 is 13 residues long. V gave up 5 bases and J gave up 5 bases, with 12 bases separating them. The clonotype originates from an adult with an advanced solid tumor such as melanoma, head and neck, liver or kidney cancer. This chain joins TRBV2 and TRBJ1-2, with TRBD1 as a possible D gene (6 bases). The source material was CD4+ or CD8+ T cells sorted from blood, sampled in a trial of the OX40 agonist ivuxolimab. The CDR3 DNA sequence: TGTGCCAGCAGTTCTACAGGGTCTTATGGCTACACCTTC. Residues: CASSSTGSYGYTF.